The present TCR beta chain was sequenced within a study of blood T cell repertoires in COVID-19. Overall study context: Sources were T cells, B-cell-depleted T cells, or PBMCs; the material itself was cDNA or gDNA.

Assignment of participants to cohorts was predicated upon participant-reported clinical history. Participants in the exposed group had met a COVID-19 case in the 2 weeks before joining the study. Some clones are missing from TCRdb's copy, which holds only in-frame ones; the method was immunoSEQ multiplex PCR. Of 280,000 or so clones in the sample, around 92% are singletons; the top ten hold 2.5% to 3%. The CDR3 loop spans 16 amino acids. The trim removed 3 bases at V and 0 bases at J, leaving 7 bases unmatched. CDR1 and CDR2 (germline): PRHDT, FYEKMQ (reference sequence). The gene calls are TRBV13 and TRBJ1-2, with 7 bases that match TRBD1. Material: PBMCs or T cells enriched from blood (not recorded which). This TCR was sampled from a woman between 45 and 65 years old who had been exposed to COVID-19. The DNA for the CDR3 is TGTGCCAGCAGCTTCCGGGACAGACAACCTAACTATGGCTACACCTTC. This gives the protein CASSFRDRQPNYGYTF.